The clone carrying this TCR beta chain was counted at least ten times. The antigen remains unidentified. This entry belongs to a study of spatial heterogeneity in lung cancer. The study, taken as a whole, reports: The counts of expanded TCRs, ubiquitous and regional, tracked ubiquitous and regional nonsynonymous mutations, respectively. The number of expanded tumor alpha and beta chains correlated with mutation number.

Germline trimming cut 5 bases from V and 7 bases from J; bases unmatched to any gene: 6. This CDR3 contains 14 residues. Per the germline V gene, CDR1 is LNHDA and CDR2 is SQIVND (reference sequence). A unique molecular identifier was carried by every single TCR cDNA molecule. TCRdb reprocessed the 5' RACE reads via MiXCR and lists one record per CDR3 protein. The profile shows about 11,000 distinct CDR3 sequences, approximately 8% of them singletons. Time point: sample taken at primary tumor resection. The authors sequenced whole RNA from tumor, nontumor lung or frozen PBMC without sorting. The rearrangement links TRBV19 to TRBJ2-1, with 9 positions matching TRBD2. This clonotype was sampled from a female donor with early-stage non-small cell lung cancer. Sample: lung tumor tissue, taken at surgery. The DNA of the CDR3 is TGTGCCAGTAGTTACCTAGCGGGGAATAATGAGCAGTTCTTC. As protein: CASSYLAGNNEQFF.